Listed below are T cell receptor beta chains from one sample, sequenced in a study of response to subunit inactivated influenza vaccine. TCRdb independently ran MiXCR on the RT-PCR reads; one entry per CDR3 protein. The sample includes under 750,000 distinct CDR3 sequences, 12% seen only once; the top ten take 10% to 13%. The starting material was PBMCs from blood, obtained on the day of vaccination. These receptors all stem from a man between 50 and 59 years old who received an inactivated influenza vaccine. The CDR3 runs from the conserved cysteine through the conserved F or W. A D gene is named only where the DNA matches it firmly. Size tells how often a clone was seen (once, few, many) or the class of an expanded clone, and some rows leave it out.

j_call clone_size v_call d_call cdr3_nt cdr3_aa
TRBJ1-2 . TRBV5-1 . TGCGCCAGCAGCTTGGAAGACGGGACCTTCTATGGCTACACCTTC CASSLEDGTFYGYTF
TRBJ2-5 many TRBV5-1 . TGCGCCAGCAGCCCCCCCTTGGCTAGGGTACAAGAGACCCAGTACTTC CASSPPLARVQETQYF
TRBJ2-2 . TRBV12-3/TRBV12-4 TRBD2 TGTGCCAGCAGTCCAACTAGCGGGAGGGCCGGGGAGCTGTTTTTT CASSPTSGRAGELFF
TRBJ2-7 many TRBV9 . TGTGCCAGCAGCGTAGGCCCCGGACAGATCTACGAGCAGTACTTC CASSVGPGQIYEQYF
TRBJ2-1 few TRBV6-8 . TGTGCCAGCAGTCCCGGACAGGTCCGGGGGCATGAGCAGTTCTTC CASSPGQVRGHEQFF
TRBJ2-5 . TRBV4-3 . TGCGCCAGCAGCCAAATAGATGGGGAGACCCAGTACTTC CASSQIDGETQYF
TRBJ2-3 . TRBV24-1 . TGTGCCACCAGTGATTCTGGGGGCTGGGATACGCAGTATTTT CATSDSGGWDTQYF
TRBJ1-1 . TRBV6-2/TRBV6-3 . TGTGCCAGCAGTTATAGGCAGGTGGTAACTGAAGCTTTCTTT CASSYRQVVTEAFF
TRBJ1-6 . TRBV20-1 . TGCAGTGCTAGCGACAGGAGCTCCTATAATTCACCCCTCCACTTT CSASDRSSYNSPLHF
TRBJ2-7 many TRBV28 . TGTGCCAGCAGTTTAACTACCTACAGAAGACCCTACAACGAGCAGTACTTC CASSLTTYRRPYNEQYF
TRBJ2-1 many TRBV7-2 TRBD2 TGTGCCAGCAGCTTACAGACTAGCGGCTACAATGAGCAGTTCTTC CASSLQTSGYNEQFF
TRBJ2-5 many TRBV29-1 . TGCAGCGGGGGCTCCCAAGAGACCCAGTACTTC CSGGSQETQYF
TRBJ2-4 . TRBV3-1 . TGTGCCAGCAGCCAAGTTTTGGTGGAAAAGATTCAGTACTTC CASSQVLVEKIQYF
TRBJ2-7 many TRBV6-5 . TGTGCCAGCAGTTATAGGTCAGGGTATTACGAGCAGTACTTC CASSYRSGYYEQYF
TRBJ2-3 few TRBV9 TRBD2 TGTGCCAGCAGCGTAGGAGTAGCGGGAAGGAAAGATACGCAGTATTTT CASSVGVAGRKDTQYF
TRBJ2-5 few TRBV18 . TGTGCCAGCTCACCACTCAACCAAGAGACCCAGTACTTC CASSPLNQETQYF
TRBJ2-1 . TRBV9 . TGTGCCAGCAGCTCTCGTAGCGGCAATGAGCAGTTCTTC CASSSRSGNEQFF
TRBJ1-1 . TRBV7-9 . TGTGCCAGCAGCTCGGACGGATATGAAGCTTTCTTT CASSSDGYEAFF
TRBJ2-5 . TRBV2 . TGTGCCAGCAGTGAAGGGCAATTCCGAGAGACCCAGTACTTC CASSEGQFRETQYF
TRBJ2-2 . TRBV7-2 TRBD2 TGTGCCAGCAGCTCCAGCGGGGGGCCCGGCGGGGAGCTGTTTTTT CASSSSGGPGGELFF
TRBJ2-1 . TRBV3-1 TRBD2 TGTGCCAGCAGCCGGAGAGCGGGGGGAGGCGGCAATGAGCAGTTCTTC CASSRRAGGGGNEQFF
TRBJ2-3 . TRBV7-8 TRBD2 TGTGCCAGCAGCTTACTCGGACTAGCATTAGATACGCAGTATTTT CASSLLGLALDTQYF
TRBJ1-1 few TRBV6-1 . TGTGCCAGCAGCATGGGACGGATGAACACTGAAGCTTTCTTT CASSMGRMNTEAFF
TRBJ2-5 . TRBV25-1 . TGTGCCAGCAGTGAATTGACGGCAGGGAGAGAGACCCAGTACTTC CASSELTAGRETQYF
TRBJ2-2 . TRBV7-3 . TGTGCCAGCAGCTTATTATCCGGGGGTAACACCGGGGAGCTGTTTTTT CASSLLSGGNTGELFF
TRBJ2-2 few TRBV10-3 TRBD2 TGTGCCATCAGTGGCGGTAGCGGGAGGTCGATTATCGCCGGGGAGCTGTTTTTT CAISGGSGRSIIAGELFF